Each of the 5 T cell receptor beta chains below was sequenced from the same sample in a study of T cell clonality in common variable immunodeficiency. General study findings and limits: Reportedly, TCR beta sequences from common variable immunodeficiency showed fewer deletions and N-nucleotide insertions.

Assay used: immunoSEQ multiplex PCR; TCRdb lists only in-frame clones, some missing. The sample was found to contain 28,000 or so clones, and every one recurs. Antigens of these TCRs are unknown. The sequenced sample consisted of peripheral blood mononuclear cells. The origin of the receptors is a human donor with common variable immunodeficiency.

This clone was recorded a few times. Incomplete CDR3 DNA: TGTGCCAGCTCAGAAGCTATGGACAGTTTGACTATCGGTGAAAAA. Protein sequence: CASSEAMDSLTIGEK. Given in full, the CDR3 is CASSEAMDSLTIGEKLFF. The chain has TRBV18 and TRBJ1-4; the D gene is possibly TRBD1 (6 bases). The read terminates 3 residues ahead of where the CDR3 ends, so the germline J gene completes it. Trimming cost V 5 bases and J 7 bases, with 26 bases left between them. The germline V gene has CDR1 KGHSH and CDR2 LQKENI. The CDR3 extends over 18 amino acids.

This clone has a count of ten or more. With the read ending 3 residues before the CDR3 end, the germline J gene is used to fill in that end. The chain joins TRBV5-4 to TRBJ2-4; perhaps TRBD1 as D (5 bases). The CDR3 runs 15 residues. The V and J ends lost 2 bases and 6 bases respectively, with 15 bases between them. Germline assignment: CDR1 SGHNT and CDR2 YYREEE (reference sequence). The DNA read from the CDR3 is TGTGCCAGCAGCTTTTATCAGGGTGTAGGAAACATT. Translated, it gives CASSFYQGVGNI. The entire CDR3 protein is CASSFYQGVGNIQYF.

This clone was observed many times. The read terminates 3 residues ahead of where the CDR3 ends, so the germline J gene completes it. The V and J genes are TRBV30 and TRBJ1-2; perhaps TRBD1 as D (6 bases). The germline V gene has CDR1 GTSNPN and CDR2 SVGIG (reference sequence). CDR3 length: 13 residues. V lost 3 bases to trimming and J lost 2 bases, with 10 bases between them. CDR3 sequence: CAWRTTGNYGYTF. The sequenced CDR3 bases are TGTGCCTGGAGAACGACAGGAAACTATGGC.

In the case of this clone: The CDR3 end is not reached by the read, which stops 3 residues before it; the germline J gene fills it in. The rearrangement links TRBV7-3 to TRBJ2-1; a weak D match, TRBD2 (5 bases). Germline V lookup: CDR1 SGHTA, CDR2 FQGTGA. The ends were cut back, 5 bases at V and 6 bases at J, with 14 bases in the middle. This CDR3 is built from 14 residues. The CDR3 loop is CASSRGPDGNEQFF. The sequenced part of the CDR3 DNA is TGTGCCAGCAGCCGCGGGCCGGATGGCAATGAG.

A word on this clone: With the read ending 3 residues before the CDR3 end, the germline J gene is used to fill in that end. The V call is TRBV7-2, the J call TRBJ2-3, with D possibly being TRBD2 (6 bases). The CDR3 is 13 amino acids. The ends were cut back, 1 base at V and 6 bases at J, with 8 bases in the middle. Germline V gene sequence: CDR1 SGHTA, CDR2 FQGNSA. The CDR3: CASSLVLADTQYF. CDR3 DNA (partial): TGTGCCAGCAGCTTAGTGCTAGCGGATACG.